Each of the 28 T cell receptor beta chains below was sequenced from the same sample in a study of cytomegalovirus exposure and HLA in healthy donors. PCR employed 60 Vbeta and 13 Jbeta primers. Assay used: immunoSEQ multiplex PCR; TCRdb lists only in-frame clones, some missing. The sample lists under 200,000 clones; around 80% were seen once. Sequencing input: PBMCs. The receptors shown here come from a female donor in good health and CMV-seronegative.

The genes are TRBV4-3 and TRBJ1-2; the D is unclear. The germline V and J ends were trimmed by 0 bases and 4 bases, with 12 bases remaining between them. The length of the CDR3 is 15 residues. The germline V gene encodes CDR1 LGHNA and CDR2 YSLEER. As DNA, the CDR3 is TGCGCCAGCAGCCAAGATAGATTTGAGGGCTATGGCTACACCTTC. This gives the protein CASSQDRFEGYGYTF.

This chain joins TRBV27 and TRBJ2-1, with TRBD2 matching over 10 bases. V lost 2 bases and J lost 5; bases outside the gene matches: 6. The germline gives CDR1 MNHEY, CDR2 SMNVEV (reference sequence). CDR3 length: 16 residues. CDR3 coding DNA: TGTGCCAGCAGTTTACAGCGGGGGGGCATGAACAATGAGCAGTTCTTC. Protein sequence: CASSLQRGGMNNEQFF.

The chain uses TRBV30 and TRBJ2-1; 7 bases line up with TRBD1. CDR1 and CDR2 from the germline V gene are GTSNPN and SVGIG (reference sequence). The CDR3 covers 14 residues. J gave up 7 bases and V 5 bases, and 11 bases lay outside the gene matches. The CDR3 bases are TGTGCCTGGGGGACCAAGGGGGCATTGAATGAGCAGTTCTTC. Translation gives CAWGTKGALNEQFF.

The chain carries TRBV2 and TRBJ2-1; D is unclear. Trimming left V 10 bases short and J 5 bases short, with 6 bases between. Looked up from germline, CDR1 is SNHLY and CDR2 is FYNNEI. The CDR3 has 10 residues. This chain's CDR3 is CAIVDNEQFF. In nucleotides, the CDR3 is TGTGCCATCGTTGACAATGAGCAGTTCTTC.

This clone has more than one count but fewer than ten. This rearrangement joins TRBV4-2 to TRBJ1-2; the D gene is possibly TRBD1 (5 bases). Looked up from germline, CDR1 is LGHNA and CDR2 is YNFKEQ. Trimming stripped 0 bases from V and 5 bases from J, with 10 bases between. The CDR3 consists of 14 residues. CDR3 DNA sequence: TGTGCCAGCAGCCAAGAACGACAGTCGTATGGCTACACCTTC. This sequence encodes CASSQERQSYGYTF.

The chain couples TRBV6-5 to TRBJ2-5; TRBD2 aligns across 12 bases. Judging by the DNA end, TRBJ2-7 fits better; the J call may be wrong. Per germline, CDR1 MNHEY and CDR2 SVGAGI. The CDR3 runs 16 residues. The CDR3 nucleotides read TGTGCCAGCAGTTACTCTAACGGACTAGCGGGGAGCGAGCAGTACTTC. Its protein is CASSYSNGLAGSEQYF.

The chain combines TRBV6-5 with TRBJ1-1; possible D gene TRBD1, 6 bases. V was shortened by 4 bases and J by 4 bases, with 13 bases between the two germline ends. Germline lookup yields CDR1 MNHEY and CDR2 SVGAGI. The CDR3 loop spans 14 amino acids. The CDR3: CASSFAGASTEAFF. The DNA for the CDR3 is TGTGCCAGCAGTTTCGCAGGGGCGAGCACTGAAGCTTTCTTT.

This clone was seen only a few times. The chain links TRBV5-1 to TRBJ2-5; TRBD1 aligns across 11 bases. The trim removed 4 bases at V and 2 bases at J, leaving 4 bases unmatched. This CDR3 is 15 amino acids long. CDR1 is SGHRS, CDR2 YFSETQ, per germline. In DNA form, the CDR3 reads TGCGCCAGCAGCCCCGGGACAGGGGGACAAGAGACCCAGTACTTC. Translating it yields CASSPGTGGQETQYF.

The rearrangement uses TRBV5-5 and TRBJ1-5, with D perhaps TRBD1 (6 bases). The CDR3 spans 15 residues. CDR1 is SGHKS, CDR2 YYEKEE, per germline (reference sequence). V was pared by 0 bases and J by 5 bases, with 12 bases between. The CDR3 loop reads CASSLALDSYQPQHF. The CDR3 nucleotides read TGTGCCAGCAGCTTGGCACTGGACAGCTATCAGCCCCAGCATTTT.

The rearrangement joins TRBV12-2 to TRBJ2-1; TRBD2 reflects the table's D call only, with no check against the DNA. TRBV12-2 is a documented pseudogene. This CDR3 comprises 17 residues. CDR3 sequence reads: CASRLAVMWGDYNEQFF. Written as DNA, the CDR3 is TGTGCAAGTCGCTTAGCGGTAATGTGGGGGGACTACAATGAGCAGTTCTTC.

V is TRBV28 and J is TRBJ2-1; 9 bases are shared with TRBD2. The CDR3 runs 15 residues. Germline V gene data show CDR1 as MDHEN and CDR2 as SYDVKM. The ends lost 3 bases at V and 7 bases at J; junction bases unmatched: 7. Here the CDR3 reads CASSLAGGPLNEQFF. In DNA, the CDR3 is TGTGCCAGCAGTTTGGCGGGAGGGCCGTTAAATGAGCAGTTCTTC. Supplemented by reference TRBV28 and TRBJ2-1, the full variable domain reads DVKVTQSSRYLVKRTGEKVFLECVQDMDHENMFWYRQDPGLGLRLIYFSYDVKMKEKGDIPEGYSVSREKKERFSLILESASTNQTSMYLCASSLAGGPLNEQFFGPGTRLTVL.

The chain employs TRBV6-5 and TRBJ2-1; the D gene is possibly TRBD1 (5 bases). The CDR3 runs 14 residues. Germline-derived CDR1 and CDR2 are MNHEY and SVGAGI. Trimming took 4 bases from V and 8 from J, leaving 15 bases between them. CDR3 in amino acids: CASSLSRQWDEQFF. The CDR3 coding sequence is TGTGCCAGCAGTTTATCGCGACAGTGGGATGAGCAGTTCTTC.

The chain uses TRBV7-2 and TRBJ2-7; 13 bases are a match to TRBD2. Germline V gene lookup returns CDR1 SGHTA and CDR2 FQGNSA. J gave up 2 bases and V 2 bases, and 3 bases lay outside the gene matches. This CDR3 is 16 amino acids long. Here the CDR3 reads CASSLPGLAGAYEQYF. For the CDR3, the DNA is TGTGCCAGCAGCTTACCAGGACTAGCGGGGGCCTACGAGCAGTACTTC.

V gene TRBV19 combines with J gene TRBJ2-2; 9 bases line up with TRBD2. V dropped 8 bases and J dropped 6; count of bases not matched to a gene: 13. This CDR3 has 16 residues. Germline CDR1 LNHDA, CDR2 SQIVND (reference sequence). The CDR3: CASRSGGSVRAGELFF. For the CDR3, the DNA is TGTGCCAGTCGGAGCGGGGGGTCTGTCAGGGCCGGGGAGCTGTTTTTT.

Note on this clone: A read error may account for a junction end that differs from germline. The V call is TRBV28, the J call TRBJ1-1; the match to TRBD1 covers 8 bases. Germline CDR1 reads MDHEN; CDR2 reads SYDVKM. The CDR3 is 15 amino acids. The chain's CDR3 is CAGSTQATGEAEAFF. The CDR3, as DNA: TGTGCCGGCAGTACTCAGGCGACAGGGGAGGCTGAAGCTTTCTTT.

This chain links TRBV23-1 with TRBJ2-3, with D possibly TRBD2 on 5 matching bases. TRBV23-1 is an ORF for which the function is uncertain. The CDR3 extends over 14 amino acids. V lost 4 bases and J 2 bases, leaving 10 bases between the germline ends. The CDR3 sequence is CASSPTGLTDTQYF. The DNA of the CDR3 is TGCGCCAGCAGTCCTACCGGACTCACAGATACGCAGTATTTT.

The chain recombines TRBV19 with TRBJ2-1; 14 bases align to TRBD2. This CDR3 region has 18 residues. The J segment lost 8 bases and the V segment lost 0 bases, leaving 9 bases of the junction unmatched. Germline lookup yields CDR1 LNHDA and CDR2 SQIVND (reference sequence). CDR3 in DNA: TGTGCCAGTAGTATAGACGCACCGGGACTAGCGGGAGAGGATGAGCAGTTCTTC. Protein product: CASSIDAPGLAGEDEQFF.

V and J are TRBV19 and TRBJ1-1; 8 nucleotides align to TRBD1. CDR1 and CDR2 from the germline V gene are LNHDA and SQIVND (reference sequence). The CDR3 runs to 15 residues. V gave up 5 bases and J gave up 1 base; unmatched junction bases: 6. CDR3 in amino acids: CASSGPGTGNTEAFF. CDR3 nucleotides: TGTGCCAGTAGTGGCCCCGGGACAGGGAACACTGAAGCTTTCTTT.

CDR3: CASSIKGDFSYEQYF. CDR3 nucleotides: TGTGCCAGTAGTATTAAAGGGGACTTCTCCTACGAGCAGTACTTC. This chain joins TRBV19 and TRBJ2-7; a weak D match, TRBD2 (6 bases). The CDR3 is 15 residues long. The germline CDR1 and CDR2 sequences are LNHDA and SQIVND (reference sequence). The germline V and J ends were trimmed by 3 bases and 0 bases, with 12 bases remaining between them.

The V and J genes are TRBV4-3 and TRBJ2-2, with D possibly being TRBD2 (7 bases). Trimming took 4 bases from V and 5 from J, leaving 11 bases between them. The CDR3 totals 14 residues. Germline V CDR1 and CDR2: LGHNA, YSLEER. CDR3 nucleotide sequence: TGCGCCAGCAGCCGAGGGGGGGGTACCGGGGAGCTGTTTTTT. Its translation: CASSRGGGTGELFF.

The chain links TRBV4-3 to TRBJ2-1; D is possibly TRBD2 (6 bases). Trimming cost V 0 bases and J 3 bases, with 18 bases left between them. This CDR3 has 18 amino acids. Germline CDR1 is LGHNA and CDR2 is YSLEER. The CDR3 coding sequence is TGCGCCAGCAGCCAAGATGTGGGTGGCGGGATTTACTACAATGAGCAGTTCTTC. Its translation is CASSQDVGGGIYYNEQFF.

V usage is TRBV9 and J usage is TRBJ1-2, with D perhaps TRBD1 (6 bases). The CDR3 has 18 amino acids. Trimming cost V 0 bases and J 5 bases, with 23 bases left between them. The germline V gene has CDR1 SGDLS and CDR2 YYNGEE. The CDR3 DNA reads as TGTGCCAGCAGCGTAGACCCCGGATTGGGCAGGGGCCAGTATGGCTACACCTTC. Translating gives CASSVDPGLGRGQYGYTF.

This chain uses TRBV6-5 with TRBJ1-2; the D gene is possibly TRBD1 (5 bases). V was trimmed by 5 bases and J by 7 bases, leaving 14 bases between them. Germline values: CDR1 MNHEY, CDR2 SVGAGI. The CDR3 runs to 13 residues. CDR3 nucleotides: TGTGCCAGCAGTCAGGGCGGCGGAATTGGCTACACCTTC. The encoded protein is CASSQGGGIGYTF.

This sequence joins TRBV5-4 and TRBJ2-1; 15 nucleotides match TRBD2. The CDR3 has 16 amino acids. Per germline, CDR1 SGHNT and CDR2 YYREEE (reference sequence). V gave up 8 bases and J gave up 6 bases; unmatched junction bases: 9. The CDR3 here is CASFFLGLAGGNEQFF. DNA of the CDR3: TGTGCCAGTTTTTTCCTGGGACTAGCGGGAGGCAATGAGCAGTTCTTC.

This chain uses TRBV27 with TRBJ2-1, with 7 bases that match TRBD2. The CDR3 has 15 residues. V trimming: 6 bases; J trimming: 10 bases; junction bases outside the gene matches: 15. Germline V gene sequence: CDR1 MNHEY, CDR2 SMNVEV (reference sequence). The CDR3 sequence: CASSPAGPLRNEQFF. CDR3 bases: TGTGCCAGCAGCCCAGCGGGACCTCTGAGGAACGAGCAGTTCTTC.

The genes are TRBV7-9 and TRBJ2-5, with 7 bases that match TRBD1. There are 11 residues in the CDR3. The germline gives CDR1 SEHNR, CDR2 FQNEAQ (reference sequence). V shed 6 bases and J 11 bases; nucleotides not matched to a gene: 6. The CDR3 DNA reads as TGTGCCAGCAGTTACACAGGGGAGCAGTACTTC. Its translation is CASSYTGEQYF.

The table lists this clone with a few counts. The gene calls are TRBV6-5 and TRBJ2-1, with TRBD1 matching over 7 bases. CDR1 and CDR2 (germline): MNHEY, SVGAGI. The CDR3 is 15 residues long. Trimming at V came to 2 bases and at J to 6 bases, leaving 7 bases not matched to a gene. The CDR3 here is CASSYGAGGSNEQFF. In DNA form, the CDR3 reads TGTGCCAGCAGTTACGGGGCAGGGGGTAGCAATGAGCAGTTCTTC.

As concerns this clone: An end of the junction does not agree with germline; a read error may underlie this. The same CDR3 also results from other DNA sequences found in this sample. This sequence joins TRBV9 and TRBJ2-1, with D possibly matching TRBD2 (5 bases). CDR3 size: 18 residues. The germline CDR1 and CDR2 sequences are SGDLS and YYNGEE. CDR3 DNA: TGTGCCAGCACCGTAGGTCACAATACCCCTTTTAGCGCGAGTGAGCAGTTCTTC. Its translation is CASTVGHNTPFSASEQFF.